The rows below give T cell receptor beta chains drawn from one sample of a study of T cells in Graves' hyperthyroidism and ophthalmopathy. A single record per CDR3 protein comes from TCRdb applying MiXCR to the multiplex PCR reads. Among 300,000 to 400,000 distinct CDR3 sequences, around 20% were seen once, and the ten largest hold 50% to 65%. What was sequenced was blood. The origin of the receptors is a woman in her forties or fifties with Graves' hyperthyroidism. Each CDR3 is given with its conserved first and last residue. A D gene is named only where the DNA matches it firmly. Size is omitted from some rows. Given values are once, few, many or a class for expanded clones.

v_gene: TRBV24-1; len: 17; d_gene: .; abundance: few; j_gene: TRBJ2-3; CDR3nt: TGTGCCACCAGTGATTTGCAAGGGGGACTTTTGACAGATACGCAGTATTTT; CDR3aa: CATSDLQGGLLTDTQYF
v_gene: TRBV20-1; len: 15; d_gene: TRBD2; abundance: .; j_gene: TRBJ2-1; CDR3nt: TGCAGTGCTAGAGACCCTAGCGGGGCAGACAATGAGCAGTTCTTC; CDR3aa: CSARDPSGADNEQFF
v_gene: TRBV19; len: 13; d_gene: .; abundance: few; j_gene: TRBJ1-2; CDR3nt: TGTGCCAGTACCATGGGAGGCCCTTATGGCTACACCTTC; CDR3aa: CASTMGGPYGYTF
v_gene: TRBV27; len: 14; d_gene: .; abundance: few; j_gene: TRBJ2-7; CDR3nt: TGTGCCAGCAGCGTGGAGGGTGGTGCGTACGAGCAGTACTTC; CDR3aa: CASSVEGGAYEQYF
v_gene: TRBV7-9; len: 12; d_gene: .; abundance: many; j_gene: TRBJ2-5; CDR3nt: TGTGCCAGCAGTGCGATTCAAGAGACCCAGTACTTC; CDR3aa: CASSAIQETQYF
v_gene: TRBV6-1; len: 16; d_gene: TRBD1; abundance: .; j_gene: TRBJ1-2; CDR3nt: TGTGCCAGCAGTGACCCTTACAGGGGTGAGGTTTATGGCTACACCTTC; CDR3aa: CASSDPYRGEVYGYTF
v_gene: TRBV7-9; len: 19; d_gene: TRBD2; abundance: .; j_gene: TRBJ2-5; CDR3nt: TGTGCCAGCAGTAAGGGACTAGCGGGGGGGCCGATACTAAAAGAGACCCAGTACTTC; CDR3aa: CASSKGLAGGPILKETQYF
v_gene: TRBV5-5; len: 15; d_gene: TRBD1; abundance: .; j_gene: TRBJ1-6; CDR3nt: TGTGCCAGCAGCCGACAGGGAACTAATAATTCACCCCTCCACTTT; CDR3aa: CASSRQGTNNSPLHF
v_gene: TRBV11-2; len: 13; d_gene: TRBD1; abundance: .; j_gene: TRBJ1-4; CDR3nt: TGTGCCAGCAGCCCCGGGACAGGGGGAAAACTGTTTTTT; CDR3aa: CASSPGTGGKLFF
v_gene: TRBV6-2/TRBV6-3; len: 13; d_gene: .; abundance: many; j_gene: TRBJ1-2; CDR3nt: TGTGCCAGCACTACAACAGCTAACTATGGCTACACCTTC; CDR3aa: CASTTTANYGYTF
v_gene: TRBV4-2; len: 16; d_gene: .; abundance: .; j_gene: TRBJ1-2; CDR3nt: TGTGCCAGCAGCCAAGATATAGGCAGGGCCGACTATGGCTACACCTTC; CDR3aa: CASSQDIGRADYGYTF
v_gene: TRBV6-1; len: 12; d_gene: .; abundance: many; j_gene: TRBJ1-2; CDR3nt: TGTGCCACCCAGTACAGTTCCTATGGCTACACCTTC; CDR3aa: CATQYSSYGYTF
v_gene: TRBV5-1; len: 15; d_gene: .; abundance: many; j_gene: TRBJ1-5; CDR3nt: TGCGCCAGCAGCTTGGGACTGGGGATCAATCAGCCCCAGCATTTT; CDR3aa: CASSLGLGINQPQHF
v_gene: TRBV7-6; len: 17; d_gene: TRBD2; abundance: many; j_gene: TRBJ2-7; CDR3nt: TGTGCCAGCAGCAAAAGGGCTAGCGGGACCATCTCCCCCGAGCAGTACTTC; CDR3aa: CASSKRASGTISPEQYF
v_gene: TRBV20-1; len: 13; d_gene: TRBD1; abundance: many; j_gene: TRBJ1-5; CDR3nt: TGCAGTGCCGTCGGACAGGGTCGTCAGCCCCAGCATTTT; CDR3aa: CSAVGQGRQPQHF
v_gene: TRBV7-2; len: 16; d_gene: .; abundance: few; j_gene: TRBJ2-5; CDR3nt: TGTGCCAGCAGCTCAACCTCGTCTGTCATAACGGAGACCCAGTACTTC; CDR3aa: CASSSTSSVITETQYF
v_gene: TRBV7-2; len: 13; d_gene: .; abundance: many; j_gene: TRBJ2-7; CDR3nt: TGTGCCAGCAGCTTCGCATCCTCCTACGAGCAGTACTTC; CDR3aa: CASSFASSYEQYF
v_gene: TRBV2; len: 14; d_gene: .; abundance: .; j_gene: TRBJ2-3; CDR3nt: TGTGCCAGCAGGGGAGACAGAAGCACAGATACGCAGTATTTT; CDR3aa: CASRGDRSTDTQYF
v_gene: TRBV4-1; len: 13; d_gene: .; abundance: .; j_gene: TRBJ2-7; CDR3nt: TGCGCCAGCAGCCAAGCGAGCCTCTACGAGCAGTACTTC; CDR3aa: CASSQASLYEQYF
v_gene: TRBV28; len: 15; d_gene: TRBD2; abundance: .; j_gene: TRBJ2-7; CDR3nt: TGTGCCAGCAGTTTCCGGACTAGCGGCCCTGAAGAGCAGTACTTC; CDR3aa: CASSFRTSGPEEQYF
v_gene: TRBV10-3; len: 12; d_gene: .; abundance: many; j_gene: TRBJ1-1; CDR3nt: TGTGCCATCAGGGGGCTGAACACTGAAGCTTTCTTT; CDR3aa: CAIRGLNTEAFF
v_gene: TRBV28; len: 15; d_gene: .; abundance: many; j_gene: TRBJ1-6; CDR3nt: TGTGCCAGCTATTACTCACGCGGGGGAGTTTCACCCCTCCACTTT; CDR3aa: CASYYSRGGVSPLHF
v_gene: TRBV6-2/TRBV6-3; len: 12; d_gene: .; abundance: .; j_gene: TRBJ1-2; CDR3nt: TGTGCCAGCAGGGACAGTGCCTATGGCTACACCTTC; CDR3aa: CASRDSAYGYTF
v_gene: TRBV5-1; len: 13; d_gene: .; abundance: many; j_gene: TRBJ2-1; CDR3nt: TGCGCCAGCAGCCGTAAATCGGACAATGAGCAGTTCTTC; CDR3aa: CASSRKSDNEQFF
v_gene: TRBV28; len: 15; d_gene: TRBD1; abundance: .; j_gene: TRBJ1-4; CDR3nt: TGTGCCAGCAGTCTGCCGGGACAGGGAGGAGAAAAACTGTTTTTT; CDR3aa: CASSLPGQGGEKLFF
v_gene: TRBV19; len: 16; d_gene: TRBD2; abundance: .; j_gene: TRBJ2-1; CDR3nt: TGTGCCAGTAGTCCCCGTCATGGCGGGAGGAGGGGTGAGCAGTTCTTC; CDR3aa: CASSPRHGGRRGEQFF
v_gene: TRBV27; len: 14; d_gene: .; abundance: many; j_gene: TRBJ1-1; CDR3nt: TGTGCCAGCAGTTTATCAAATTTGGGCACTGAAGCTTTCTTT; CDR3aa: CASSLSNLGTEAFF
v_gene: TRBV11-2; len: 15; d_gene: TRBD1; abundance: .; j_gene: TRBJ2-5; CDR3nt: TGTGCCAGCAGCCTCCGACAGGGAATATCGGAGACCCAGTACTTC; CDR3aa: CASSLRQGISETQYF
v_gene: TRBV5-6; len: 13; d_gene: .; abundance: .; j_gene: TRBJ2-2; CDR3nt: TGTGCCAGCAGACGAGGGAGTCTCGGGGAGCTGTTTTTT; CDR3aa: CASRRGSLGELFF
v_gene: TRBV9; len: 16; d_gene: TRBD2; abundance: few; j_gene: TRBJ2-7; CDR3nt: TGTGCCAGCAGCCCTATGGGACTAGCGGGAGTCCACGAGCAGTACTTC; CDR3aa: CASSPMGLAGVHEQYF
v_gene: TRBV7-8; len: 14; d_gene: TRBD1; abundance: few; j_gene: TRBJ1-5; CDR3nt: TGTGCCAGCAGCTTAGGGACAGGGTATCAGCCCCAGCATTTT; CDR3aa: CASSLGTGYQPQHF
v_gene: TRBV7-9; len: 17; d_gene: .; abundance: many; j_gene: TRBJ2-1; CDR3nt: TGTGCCAGCAGCCCGAGAGGGACCGGGATAGGAATGAATGAGCAGTTCTTC; CDR3aa: CASSPRGTGIGMNEQFF
v_gene: TRBV5-1; len: 12; d_gene: .; abundance: .; j_gene: TRBJ2-3; CDR3nt: TGTGCCAGCAGCAGCCAGGGGGATACGCAGTATTTT; CDR3aa: CASSSQGDTQYF
v_gene: TRBV20-1; len: 14; d_gene: .; abundance: many; j_gene: TRBJ1-5; CDR3nt: TGCAGTGCTAGAGAGGGGGCGCGGGATCAGCCCCAGCATTTT; CDR3aa: CSAREGARDQPQHF
v_gene: TRBV10-3; len: 17; d_gene: .; abundance: few; j_gene: TRBJ2-6; CDR3nt: TGTGCCATCAGTGAGGACAGGATTATTTCTGGGGCCAACGTCCTGACTTTC; CDR3aa: CAISEDRIISGANVLTF
v_gene: TRBV20-1; len: 15; d_gene: .; abundance: few; j_gene: TRBJ1-6; CDR3nt: TGCAGTGCTAGAGATCCGGGGGGGGACGGTTCACCCCTCCACTTT; CDR3aa: CSARDPGGDGSPLHF
v_gene: TRBV20-1; len: 13; d_gene: TRBD2; abundance: .; j_gene: TRBJ2-3; CDR3nt: TGCAGTGCTAGCCTGGCGGGGGGAGGTACGCAGTATTTT; CDR3aa: CSASLAGGGTQYF
v_gene: TRBV25-1; len: 16; d_gene: .; abundance: few; j_gene: TRBJ2-3; CDR3nt: TGTGCCAGCAGTGGGGGGGCGGTCCTTAGCACAGATACGCAGTATTTT; CDR3aa: CASSGGAVLSTDTQYF
v_gene: TRBV28; len: 15; d_gene: TRBD1; abundance: few; j_gene: TRBJ2-7; CDR3nt: TGTGCCAGCAGTTTCCCGACAGGGGCATCCTACGAGCAGTACTTC; CDR3aa: CASSFPTGASYEQYF
v_gene: TRBV18; len: 12; d_gene: TRBD1; abundance: many; j_gene: TRBJ2-7; CDR3nt: TGTGCCAGCTCAGGGACAGGGGGCGAGCAGTACTTC; CDR3aa: CASSGTGGEQYF
v_gene: TRBV28; len: 19; d_gene: TRBD2; abundance: many; j_gene: TRBJ2-2; CDR3nt: TGTGCCAGCAGTTCGGGACTAGCGGGAGGTGCCCTTCACACCGGGGAGCTGTTTTTT; CDR3aa: CASSSGLAGGALHTGELFF
v_gene: TRBV10-3; len: 16; d_gene: .; abundance: .; j_gene: TRBJ1-6; CDR3nt: TGTGCCATCAGTGGGGGCCTGAGCTCCTATAATTCACCCCTCCACTTT; CDR3aa: CAISGGLSSYNSPLHF
v_gene: TRBV19; len: 18; d_gene: TRBD2; abundance: .; j_gene: TRBJ2-3; CDR3nt: TGTGCCAGTACCGAGGGGAGGACTAGCGGGAAAAACACAGATACACAGTATTTT; CDR3aa: CASTEGRTSGKNTDTQYF
v_gene: TRBV18; len: 14; d_gene: .; abundance: many; j_gene: TRBJ2-7; CDR3nt: TGTGCCAGCTCACCAAGCACCGGCCCCTACGAGCAGTACTTC; CDR3aa: CASSPSTGPYEQYF
v_gene: TRBV5-6; len: 14; d_gene: .; abundance: .; j_gene: TRBJ1-3; CDR3nt: TGTGCCAGCAGCTTGGGCGTTCCTGGAAACACCATATATTTT; CDR3aa: CASSLGVPGNTIYF
v_gene: TRBV11-2; len: 18; d_gene: TRBD2; abundance: .; j_gene: TRBJ2-4; CDR3nt: TGTGCCAGCAGGTCCAGGACTAGCGGGGGTACGACCAAAAACATTCAGTACTTC; CDR3aa: CASRSRTSGGTTKNIQYF
v_gene: TRBV3-1; len: 13; d_gene: TRBD2; abundance: .; j_gene: TRBJ2-7; CDR3nt: TGTGCCAGCAGCCAAGGGGAGGGGTACGAGCAGTACTTC; CDR3aa: CASSQGEGYEQYF
v_gene: TRBV2; len: 18; d_gene: .; abundance: few; j_gene: TRBJ1-5; CDR3nt: TGTGCCAGCAGCACTCCTCCTGGGGCCTCGAATAGCAATCAGCCCCAGCATTTT; CDR3aa: CASSTPPGASNSNQPQHF
v_gene: TRBV3-1; len: 14; d_gene: .; abundance: many; j_gene: TRBJ1-1; CDR3nt: TGTGCCAGCAGCTCCCAGACAGGAAACACTGAAGCTTTCTTT; CDR3aa: CASSSQTGNTEAFF
v_gene: TRBV10-1; len: 13; d_gene: .; abundance: .; j_gene: TRBJ1-6; CDR3nt: TGCGCCAGATCCGAGGAAGATAATTCACCCCTCCACTTT; CDR3aa: CARSEEDNSPLHF
v_gene: TRBV2; len: 16; d_gene: TRBD1; abundance: few; j_gene: TRBJ2-6; CDR3nt: TGTGCCAGCAGAGGGGGGACAGGGACAGGGGCCAACGTCCTGACTTTC; CDR3aa: CASRGGTGTGANVLTF
v_gene: TRBV10-1; len: 15; d_gene: .; abundance: .; j_gene: TRBJ2-3; CDR3nt: TGCGCCAGCAGTGTGACCGGGACTAGCACAGATACGCAGTATTTT; CDR3aa: CASSVTGTSTDTQYF
v_gene: TRBV3-1; len: 14; d_gene: .; abundance: many; j_gene: TRBJ1-2; CDR3nt: TGTGCCAGCAGCCAAGATCTGCGACCCTATGGCTACACCTTC; CDR3aa: CASSQDLRPYGYTF
v_gene: TRBV18; len: 12; d_gene: .; abundance: many; j_gene: TRBJ2-3; CDR3nt: TGTGCCAGCTCACCGACAGAAGATACGCAGTATTTT; CDR3aa: CASSPTEDTQYF
v_gene: TRBV5-1; len: 12; d_gene: .; abundance: few; j_gene: TRBJ2-7; CDR3nt: TGCGCCAGCAGCTTGGACATGTACGAGCAGTACTTC; CDR3aa: CASSLDMYEQYF